Presented here are 9 T cell receptor beta chains from one specimen sequenced in a study of a mutant IDH1 vaccine in newly diagnosed glioma. TCRdb keeps only in-frame clones here, not all; method: immunoSEQ multiplex PCR. The data contain 12,000 to 15,000 clones, 80% to 90% of them singletons. Indicated time point: baseline, week 1 (first vaccination visit). Stated treatment: pre-vaccination baseline after standard-of-care therapy. The sample here was PBMCs, taken from a glioma patient treated with radiotherapy, temozolomide or both. Source of these receptors: a woman aged 40 to 55 with glioma. Some clones in this sample may be carry-over from other donors' samples.

This CDR3 is CASSFTGGPGYTF. CDR3 DNA: TGTGCCAGCAGCTTTACAGGTGGTCCTGGCTACACCTTC. The chain uses TRBV7-2 and TRBJ1-2; D may be TRBD1 (5 bases). Trimming took 3 bases from V and 7 from J, leaving 12 bases between them. CDR1 SGHTA and CDR2 FQGNSA come from the germline V gene. This CDR3 spans 13 amino acids.

This chain connects TRBV2 to TRBJ2-7, with 12 bases lining up with TRBD2. The germline V gene has CDR1 SNHLY and CDR2 FYNNEI. V was pared by 3 bases and J by 6 bases, with 9 bases of the junction left unmatched. The CDR3 has 16 residues. The CDR3 sequence: CASSDPASGRAGEQYF. DNA of the CDR3: TGTGCCAGCAGTGATCCGGCTAGCGGGAGGGCCGGCGAGCAGTACTTC.

This chain links TRBV18 with TRBJ1-4; D may be TRBD1 (5 bases). Germline V gene lookup returns CDR1 KGHSH and CDR2 LQKENI. Trimming left V 5 bases short and J 2 bases short, with 15 bases between. The CDR3 consists of 16 residues. The CDR3 DNA is TGTGCCAGCTCAATCCACAGGCTGGAGACTAATGAAAAACTGTTTTTT. This codes for CASSIHRLETNEKLFF.

In this sample, this clone turned up once. This chain connects TRBV27 to TRBJ2-3, with TRBD1 identical over 7 bases. CDR1 MNHEY and CDR2 SMNVEV come from the germline V gene (reference sequence). Germline trimming cut 6 bases from V and 0 bases from J; bases unmatched to any gene: 9. The CDR3 is 16 amino acids. As DNA, the CDR3 is TGTGCCAGCAGCATGATGAGGGGGCAAAGCACAGATACGCAGTATTTT. This gives the protein CASSMMRGQSTDTQYF.

V gene TRBV5-1 combines with J gene TRBJ2-3; D is unresolved. V dropped 4 bases and J dropped 3 bases, with 15 bases sitting between them. The germline gives CDR1 SGHRS, CDR2 YFSETQ. This CDR3 has 15 amino acids. In DNA, the CDR3 is TGCGCCAGCAGCAAGCTGGACGGGCGGACAGATACGCAGTATTTT. Amino acid sequence: CASSKLDGRTDTQYF.

The chain combines TRBV5-8 with TRBJ1-5; 8 positions match TRBD1. V lost 1 base, J lost 2 bases, and 8 bases stayed unmatched. CDR3 length: 17 residues. Germline assignment: CDR1 SGHTS and CDR2 YDEGEE. In DNA form, the CDR3 reads TGTGCCAGCAGCTTGCGGGACAGGTCTTCCGGCAATCAGCCCCAGCATTTT. This encodes CASSLRDRSSGNQPQHF.

The chain couples TRBV28 to TRBJ2-7; 11 positions agree with TRBD2. Germline values: CDR1 MDHEN, CDR2 SYDVKM. CDR3 length: 17 amino acids. The junction had 12 bases not matched to a gene; V was cut back by 8 bases and J by 0 bases. CDR3 DNA: TGTGCCAGCGCGGGACTAGCGGTTTGGGGGAGCTCCTACGAGCAGTACTTC. Translating gives CASAGLAVWGSSYEQYF.

The V gene is TRBV7-6, the J gene TRBJ2-5; no clear D gene. Per the germline V gene, CDR1 is SGHVS and CDR2 is FNYEAQ. The CDR3 is made up of 15 amino acids. Trimming took 1 base from V and 1 from J, leaving 10 bases between them. The CDR3 spells CASSLVTGPQETQYF. Here the CDR3 DNA reads TGTGCCAGCAGCTTAGTGACTGGCCCCCAAGAGACCCAGTACTTC. The full variable domain, completed using reference TRBV7-6 and TRBJ2-5, is GAGVSQSPRYKVTKRGQDVALRCDPISGHVSLYWYRQALGQGPEFLTYFNYEAQQDKSGLPNDRFSAERPEGSISTLTIQRTEQRDSAMYRCASSLVTGPQETQYFGPGTRLLVL.

The chain couples TRBV10-1 to TRBJ1-3, with 7 positions matching TRBD1. The CDR3 loop spans 16 amino acids. The J segment lost 0 bases and the V segment lost 6 bases, leaving 8 bases of the junction unmatched. Germline CDR1 WNHNN, CDR2 SYGVQD (reference sequence). DNA for the CDR3: TGCGCCAGCAGCCCTAGACAGGGCCTCTCTGGAAACACCATATATTTT. Amino acids: CASSPRQGLSGNTIYF.